This T cell receptor beta chain stems from a study of blood T cell repertoires in COVID-19. For the study at large: Samples of COVID-19 (acute and convalescent) were obtained from the United States, Italy and Spain.

Methods used by the authors: Amplification from reference gene primers served as the basis for estimated nucleated cell counts. Generated by immunoSEQ multiplex PCR, the TCRdb table keeps only in-frame clones and is missing some. Clone size and the V and J calls come from that table; the DNA yielded D and trimming. The data contain 310,000 or so clones, more than 80% of them singletons. Individuals aged 18 to 89 years were recruited from 20 to 25 US areas. Assignments of participants to cohorts depended upon their own reported clinical history. Input material: PBMCs or T cells enriched from blood (not recorded which). The source of this sequence is a woman between 25 and 40 years old who had recovered from COVID-19.

CDR3 in amino acids: CASSQYSGSGGNEQFF. In nucleotides, the CDR3 is TGCGCCAGCAGCCAATATTCGGGTAGCGGGGGCAATGAGCAGTTCTTC. The chain has TRBV4-3 and TRBJ2-1; the match to TRBD2 covers 9 bases. Germline CDR1 and CDR2: LGHNA and YSLEER. This CDR3 contains 16 residues. J lost 6 bases, V lost 2 bases, and 8 bases had no gene match.